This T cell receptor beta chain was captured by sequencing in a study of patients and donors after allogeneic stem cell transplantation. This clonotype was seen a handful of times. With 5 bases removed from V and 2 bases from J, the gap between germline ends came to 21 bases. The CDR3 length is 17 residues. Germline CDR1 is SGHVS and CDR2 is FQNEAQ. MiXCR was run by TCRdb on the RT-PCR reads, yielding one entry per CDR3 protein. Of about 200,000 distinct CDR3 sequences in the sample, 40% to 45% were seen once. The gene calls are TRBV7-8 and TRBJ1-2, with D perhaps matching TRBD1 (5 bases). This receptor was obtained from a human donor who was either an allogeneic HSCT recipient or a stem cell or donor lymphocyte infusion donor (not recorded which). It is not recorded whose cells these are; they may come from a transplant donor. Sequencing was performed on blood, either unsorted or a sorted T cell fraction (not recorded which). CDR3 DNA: TGTGCCAGCAGCAACGGCCGGGGGAGGGGAGAAAACTATGGCTACACCTTC. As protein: CASSNGRGRGENYGYTF.